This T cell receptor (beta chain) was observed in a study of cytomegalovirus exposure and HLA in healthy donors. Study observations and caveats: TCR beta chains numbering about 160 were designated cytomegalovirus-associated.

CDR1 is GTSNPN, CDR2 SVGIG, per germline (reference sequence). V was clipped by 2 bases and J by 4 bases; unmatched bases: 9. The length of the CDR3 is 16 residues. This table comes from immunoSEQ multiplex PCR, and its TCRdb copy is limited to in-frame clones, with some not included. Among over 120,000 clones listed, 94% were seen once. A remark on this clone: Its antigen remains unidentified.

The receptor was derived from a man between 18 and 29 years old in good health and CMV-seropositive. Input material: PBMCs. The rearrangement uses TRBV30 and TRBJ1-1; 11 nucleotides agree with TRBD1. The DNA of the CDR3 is TGTGCCTGGAGTACCAAAACCGGGACAGGGGGCACTGAAGCTTTCTTT. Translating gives CAWSTKTGTGGTEAFF.